This T cell receptor (beta chain) came from a study of monozygotic twins with inflammatory bowel disease. TCRdb re-called the 5' RACE reads; every CDR3 protein appears as one record, without DNA. This repertoire includes more than 350,000 distinct CDR3 sequences. This CDR3 contains 13 residues. Germline lookup yields CDR1 KGHSH and CDR2 LQKENI. The source is a human donor with ulcerative colitis or Crohn's disease, or a healthy co-twin of an affected twin (not recorded which). The sample was blood. The chain links TRBV18 to TRBJ1-4. The CDR3 protein is CASSPDLEEKLFF.